Listed below are T cell receptor beta chains from one sample, sequenced in a study of cytomegalovirus exposure and HLA in healthy donors. Some clones are missing from TCRdb's copy, which holds only in-frame ones; the method was immunoSEQ multiplex PCR. Counted here are fewer than 200,000 clones, around 77% occurring once; the ten biggest clones make up about 2.4%. The source material was PBMCs. These TCRs come from a man aged 55 to 69 in good health and CMV-seronegative. Each CDR3 is given with its conserved first and last residue. The D gene is left open where the match is weak. Not every row has a clone size; where given, it reads once, few, many or a size class.

v_gene	j_gene	abundance	d_gene	CDR3aa	CDR3nt
TRBV5-5	TRBJ2-7	NA	NA	CASSQTSHEQYF	TGTGCCAGCAGCCAGACTAGTCACGAGCAGTACTTC
TRBV5-6	TRBJ1-1	NA	NA	CASSQKWTEAFF	TGTGCCAGCAGCCAGAAATGGACAGAAGCTTTCTTT
TRBV19	TRBJ1-1	few	TRBD1	CASSIGDRGGLSGFRTEAFF	TGTGCCAGTAGTATAGGAGACAGGGGGGGATTGTCTGGCTTCCGCACTGAAGCTTTCTTT
TRBV9	TRBJ2-7	NA	NA	CASSVGPQQVGEQYF	TGTGCCAGCAGCGTAGGGCCCCAACAGGTAGGAGAGCAGTACTTC
TRBV10-3	TRBJ2-1	NA	TRBD2	CAISESIGTSGTGEQFF	TGTGCCATCAGTGAGTCGATAGGGACTAGCGGGACGGGTGAGCAGTTCTTC
TRBV7-9	TRBJ1-1	NA	TRBD1	CASSRDRDTEAFF	TGTGCCAGCAGCAGGGACAGGGACACTGAAGCTTTCTTT
TRBV5-1	TRBJ2-2	NA	NA	CASSASGTGELFF	TGCGCCAGCAGCGCTTCCGGGACCGGGGAGCTGTTTTTT
TRBV7-2	TRBJ2-5	NA	NA	CASSFAGEETQYF	TGTGCCAGCAGCTTTGCAGGGGAAGAGACCCAGTACTTC
TRBV29-1	TRBJ1-2	once	NA	CSVESEGQSYGYPF	TGCAGCGTTGAATCCGAAGGACAGTCCTATGGCTACCCCTTC
TRBV7-2	TRBJ1-1	NA	NA	CASSTGGGVWTEAFF	TGTGCCAGCAGCACCGGCGGGGGGGTGTGGACTGAAGCTTTCTTT
TRBV10-1	TRBJ2-7	few	NA	CASSTGSYEQYF	TGCGCCAGCAGTACAGGGAGCTACGAGCAGTACTTC
TRBV5-1	TRBJ2-1	once	TRBD2	CASGLDLAGGYNEQFF	TGCGCCAGCGGCTTGGATCTAGCGGGGGGCTACAATGAGCAGTTCTTC
TRBV9	TRBJ2-1	few	TRBD2	CASSVGGASGSRDEQFF	TGTGCCAGCAGCGTCGGAGGCGCTAGCGGGAGTCGGGATGAGCAGTTCTTC
TRBV2	TRBJ2-7	NA	NA	CASMDVGGIRQYF	TGTGCCAGCATGGACGTGGGAGGAATTCGGCAGTACTTC
TRBV27	TRBJ1-1	NA	NA	CASSLWGGVGTEAFF	TGTGCCAGCAGTTTATGGGGGGGGGTAGGGACTGAAGCTTTCTTT
TRBV7-9	TRBJ1-2	NA	TRBD1	CASSGTGLQGYTF	TGTGCCAGCAGCGGGACAGGGCTTCAGGGCTACACCTTC
TRBV19	TRBJ1-1	NA	NA	CASSMEAPGNTEAFF	TGTGCCAGTAGTATGGAGGCTCCAGGGAACACTGAAGCTTTCTTT
TRBV7-2	TRBJ2-2	NA	NA	CASSPNRQVTGELFF	TGTGCCAGCAGCCCGAACCGGCAGGTCACCGGGGAGCTGTTTTTT
TRBV5-1	TRBJ2-7	few	TRBD1	CASSPRDREYEQYF	TGCGCCAGCAGCCCCCGGGACAGGGAATACGAGCAGTACTTC
TRBV5-1	TRBJ2-1	NA	TRBD1	CASSLGPDRGRFNEQFF	TGCGCCAGCAGCTTAGGCCCCGACAGGGGGCGCTTCAATGAGCAGTTCTTC
TRBV5-5	TRBJ2-4	NA	NA	CASSFFQGMAKNIQYF	TGTGCCAGCAGCTTTTTCCAGGGGATGGCCAAAAACATTCAGTACTTC
TRBV2	TRBJ2-3	NA	TRBD1	CASSDRTTGGVDTQYF	TGTGCCAGCAGTGATCGCACGACAGGGGGTGTAGATACGCAGTATTTT
TRBV6-6	TRBJ2-7	NA	TRBD2	CASSSSTSGSTHEQYF	TGTGCCAGCAGTTCCTCGACTAGCGGGAGCACCCACGAGCAGTACTTC
TRBV7-6	TRBJ2-3	NA	TRBD2	CASSHLASGSTDTQYF	TGTGCCAGCAGCCATCTGGCTAGCGGCAGCACAGATACGCAGTATTTT
TRBV6-5	TRBJ2-5	NA	NA	CASSYGRGGYRETQYF	TGTGCCAGCAGTTACGGCCGTGGAGGGTATAGGGAGACCCAGTACTTC
TRBV27	TRBJ1-1	NA	TRBD1	CASSWGTGWNTEAFF	TGTGCCAGCAGCTGGGGGACAGGCTGGAACACTGAAGCTTTCTTT
TRBV9	TRBJ1-2	NA	TRBD1	CASSIGTGVQLVNYGYTF	TGTGCCAGCAGCATCGGGACAGGGGTTCAGTTGGTAAACTATGGCTACACCTTC
TRBV7-9	TRBJ1-1	NA	TRBD1	CASSFGQGANTEAFF	TGTGCCAGCAGCTTCGGACAGGGGGCGAACACTGAAGCTTTCTTT
TRBV5-1	TRBJ1-6	NA	NA	CASSLRSGNSPLHF	TGCGCCAGCAGCTTGCGCAGCGGCAATTCACCCCTCCACTTT
TRBV13	TRBJ2-5	NA	TRBD2	CASSPGVAGGQPQETQYF	TGTGCCAGCAGCCCCGGGGTAGCGGGAGGCCAACCTCAAGAGACCCAGTACTTC
TRBV5-6	TRBJ2-7	NA	NA	CASSLGGSISYEQYF	TGTGCCAGCAGCTTGGGAGGGTCGATCTCCTACGAGCAGTACTTC
TRBV4-2	TRBJ1-4	NA	NA	CASSQEVGANEKLFF	TGTGCCAGCAGCCAAGAGGTCGGAGCTAATGAAAAACTGTTTTTT
TRBV12-5	TRBJ1-1	NA	NA	CASGLSTETEAFF	TGTGCTAGTGGTTTGTCAACAGAGACGGAAGCTTTCTTT
TRBV4-3	TRBJ2-7	few	TRBD1	CASSQDVLGQYEQYF	TGCGCCAGCAGCCAAGACGTTCTGGGACAGTACGAGCAGTACTTC
TRBV28	TRBJ1-2	NA	TRBD1	CASSSGGGQHNYGYTF	TGTGCCAGCAGTTCCGGGGGGGGACAGCATAACTATGGCTACACCTTC
TRBV5-1	TRBJ2-3	once	TRBD2	CASSEVAGGVTDTQYF	TGCGCCAGCAGCGAAGTGGCGGGGGGGGTCACAGATACGCAGTATTTT
TRBV25-1	TRBJ2-3	few	NA	CASKRALPTDTQYF	TGTGCCAGTAAGCGGGCACTACCCACAGATACGCAGTATTTT
TRBV29-1	TRBJ1-1	NA	TRBD1	CSVQGAYTEAFF	TGCAGCGTCCAGGGGGCTTACACTGAAGCTTTCTTT
TRBV19	TRBJ2-4	NA	NA	CASSMVAGAKNIQYF	TGTGCCAGTAGTATGGTGGCGGGGGCCAAAAACATTCAGTACTTC
TRBV29-1	TRBJ1-3	NA	NA	CSVDLAGGNTIYF	TGCAGCGTTGACTTGGCAGGGGGAAACACCATATATTTT
TRBV6-5	TRBJ2-7	NA	TRBD1	CASSSGTVRTYEQYF	TGTGCCAGCAGTTCCGGGACAGTAAGAACCTACGAGCAGTACTTC
TRBV28	TRBJ1-4	NA	NA	CASSPEGSEKLFF	TGTGCCAGCAGTCCGGAGGGGAGTGAAAAACTGTTTTTT
TRBV27	TRBJ1-1	few	TRBD1	CASSRGQGNTEAFF	TGTGCCAGCAGTCGGGGACAGGGGAACACTGAAGCTTTCTTT
TRBV28	TRBJ1-5	NA	NA	CATIFTGGHQPQHF	TGTGCCACCATATTCACGGGGGGTCATCAGCCCCAGCATTTT
TRBV18	TRBJ2-1	NA	NA	CASSPSTPDSEQFF	TGTGCCAGCTCACCGTCGACACCGGACTCTGAGCAGTTCTTC
TRBV6-5	TRBJ1-1	NA	NA	CASGAARKMNTEAFF	TGTGCCAGCGGGGCGGCAAGAAAAATGAACACTGAAGCTTTCTTT
TRBV4-2	TRBJ1-2	NA	NA	CASSQEFGRNYGYTF	TGTGCCAGCAGCCAAGAGTTTGGGAGGAACTATGGCTACACCTTC
TRBV27	TRBJ2-1	NA	TRBD2	CASRPVGGVSSYNEQFF	TGTGCCAGCAGACCTGTTGGGGGGGTAAGCTCCTACAATGAGCAGTTCTTC